This T cell receptor (beta chain) was observed in a study of T-cell reconstitution after alpha-beta-depleted transplantation in children. Germline V gene lookup returns CDR1 LGHNA and CDR2 YSLEER. Losses at the gene ends were 2 bases for V and 5 bases for J; bases not matched to a gene: 6. The CDR3 is made up of 15 amino acids. Findings of the study overall: For some patients, TCRbeta diversity was high at day 60 because of recipient T cells and thymic progenitors that survived. Among T cells one year after transplant, newly produced cells accounted for most counts and diversity. Reports say that about two months after transplant, the alpha-beta T cells came out of several hundred graft clones that had expanded.

Note on this clonotype: As yet, its antigen is unknown.

As it was prepared, the TCRbeta library received unique molecular identifiers. Each CDR3 protein gets one entry after TCRdb re-called the PCR reads with MiXCR. This sample carries around 420,000 distinct CDR3 sequences, around 15% of them seen once, and the ten largest clones take just under 30%. The sequence came from a boy under two years old who had a stem cell transplant for Wiskott-Aldrich syndrome, so the T cells may come from the graft donor. The rearrangement uses TRBV4-3 and TRBJ2-5; 9 positions agree with TRBD1. The source material was PBMCs, mostly from graft donor cells, sampled 360 days after TCRalphabeta/CD19-depleted stem cell transplant. The CDR3 DNA reads as TGCGCCAGCAGCCAACAACAGGGGGCGCGGGAGACCCAGTACTTC. Encoded protein: CASSQQQGARETQYF.